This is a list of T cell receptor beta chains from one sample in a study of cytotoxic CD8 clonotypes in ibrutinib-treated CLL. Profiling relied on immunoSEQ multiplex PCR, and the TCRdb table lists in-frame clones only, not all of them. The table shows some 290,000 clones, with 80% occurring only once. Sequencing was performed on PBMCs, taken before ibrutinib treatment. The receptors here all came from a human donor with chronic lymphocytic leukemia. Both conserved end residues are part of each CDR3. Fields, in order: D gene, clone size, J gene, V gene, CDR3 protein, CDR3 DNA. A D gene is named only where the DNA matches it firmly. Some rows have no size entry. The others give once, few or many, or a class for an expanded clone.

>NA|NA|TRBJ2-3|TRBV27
CASSFADTQYF
TGTGCCAGCAGTTTTGCAGATACGCAGTATTTT
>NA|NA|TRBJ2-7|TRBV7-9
CASSLVGWDWANF
TGTGCCAGCAGCTTAGTAGGTTGGGACTGGGCAAACTTC
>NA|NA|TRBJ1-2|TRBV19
CASTPEGRGYGYTF
TGTGCCAGTACACCAGAAGGGAGGGGTTATGGCTACACCTTC
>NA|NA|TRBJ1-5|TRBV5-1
CASSPDPVGRQPQHF
TGCGCCAGCAGCCCTGACCCGGTTGGAAGACAGCCCCAGCATTTT
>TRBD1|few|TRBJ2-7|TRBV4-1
CASSQRTGGSYEQYF
TGCGCCAGCAGCCAAAGGACAGGGGGCTCCTACGAGCAGTACTTC
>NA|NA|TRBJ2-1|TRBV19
CASTPVSGFHEQFF
TGTGCCAGTACCCCGGTATCAGGGTTTCATGAGCAGTTCTTC
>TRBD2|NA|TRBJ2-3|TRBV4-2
CASSQGLAENTNSDTQYF
TGTGCCAGCAGCCAAGGACTAGCGGAAAACACAAATTCAGATACGCAGTATTTT
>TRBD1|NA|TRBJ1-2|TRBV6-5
CASSYGTGSGYTF
TGTGCCAGCAGCTACGGGACAGGTTCTGGCTACACCTTC
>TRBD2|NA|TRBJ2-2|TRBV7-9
CASSASGTGELFF
TGTGCCAGCAGCGCTAGCGGGACCGGGGAGCTGTTTTTT
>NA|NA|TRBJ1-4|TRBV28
CASRYGPNEKLFF
TGTGCCAGCCGGTATGGGCCTAATGAAAAACTGTTTTTT
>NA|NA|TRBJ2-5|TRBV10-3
CAIRQSVDQETQYF
TGTGCCATCAGGCAATCAGTGGACCAAGAGACCCAGTACTTC
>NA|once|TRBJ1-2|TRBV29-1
CSVEDRGANYYGYTF
TGCAGCGTTGAAGATCGCGGGGCAAACTACTATGGCTACACCTTC
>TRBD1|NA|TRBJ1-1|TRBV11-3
CASSLGQGDTEAFF
TGTGCCAGCAGCTTAGGTCAGGGGGACACTGAAGCTTTCTTT
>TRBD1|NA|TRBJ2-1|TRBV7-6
CASSPGTGGLLVYNEQFF
TGTGCCAGCAGCCCCGGGACAGGGGGACTCCTAGTTTACAATGAGCAGTTCTTC
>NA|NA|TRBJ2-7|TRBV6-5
CASTGQRYEQYF
TGTGCCAGCACCGGACAGCGGTACGAGCAGTACTTC
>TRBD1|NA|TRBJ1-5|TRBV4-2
CASSQDRDRGWQPQHF
TGTGCCAGCAGCCAAGATAGGGACAGGGGTTGGCAGCCCCAGCATTTT
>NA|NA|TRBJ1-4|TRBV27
CASSLRQANEKLFF
TGTGCCAGCAGTCTACGACAGGCTAATGAAAAACTGTTTTTT
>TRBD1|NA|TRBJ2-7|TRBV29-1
CSVEPGQGHEQYF
TGCAGCGTTGAACCCGGACAGGGCCACGAGCAGTACTTC
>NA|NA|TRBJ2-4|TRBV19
CASSNWKDIQYF
TGTGCCAGTAGTAATTGGAAAGACATTCAGTACTTC
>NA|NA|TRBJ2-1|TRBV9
CASNPGSSSYNEQFF
TGTGCCAGCAACCCCGGGTCCAGCTCCTACAATGAGCAGTTCTTC
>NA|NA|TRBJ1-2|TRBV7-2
CASSFGRRGYGYTF
TGTGCCAGCAGCTTTGGCCGGCGCGGCTATGGCTACACCTTC
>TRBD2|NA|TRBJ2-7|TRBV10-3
CAISVGPSIAGGRAPEQYF
TGTGCCATCAGCGTTGGCCCTAGTATAGCGGGAGGGCGGGCCCCCGAGCAGTACTTC
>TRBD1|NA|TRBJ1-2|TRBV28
CASRTGEEVDYGYTF
TGTGCCAGCAGGACAGGGGAGGAGGTCGACTATGGCTACACCTTC
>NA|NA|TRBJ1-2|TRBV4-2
CASSQVGREEDYGYTF
TGTGCCAGCAGCCAAGTCGGGAGGGAGGAGGACTATGGCTACACCTTC
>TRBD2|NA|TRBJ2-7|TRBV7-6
CASSLPAGVSGEQYF
TGTGCCAGCAGCTTACCAGCGGGAGTCTCGGGCGAGCAGTACTTC
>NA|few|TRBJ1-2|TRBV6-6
CASSENGYTF
TGTGCCAGCAGCGAGAATGGCTACACCTTC
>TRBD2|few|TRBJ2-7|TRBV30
CAWSDGGSQWQYF
TGTGCCTGGAGCGACGGGGGGAGCCAGTGGCAGTACTTC
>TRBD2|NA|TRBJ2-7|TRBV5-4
CASSSGTSGIPEQYF
TGTGCCAGCAGCTCTGGGACTAGCGGGATCCCCGAGCAGTACTTC
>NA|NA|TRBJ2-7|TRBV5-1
CASSLDRAVYEQYF
TGCGCCAGCAGCTTGGACAGGGCAGTTTACGAGCAGTACTTC
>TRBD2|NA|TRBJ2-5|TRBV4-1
CASSQKNLAERETQYF
TGCGCCAGCAGCCAGAAGAACCTAGCGGAGCGAGAGACCCAGTACTTC
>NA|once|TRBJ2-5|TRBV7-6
CASSSSYGAQETQYF
TGTGCCAGCAGCTCCTCTTACGGTGCCCAAGAGACCCAGTACTTC
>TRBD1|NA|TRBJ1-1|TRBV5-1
CASSTREGARDTEAFF
TGCGCCAGCAGCACAAGGGAGGGGGCTCGGGACACTGAAGCTTTCTTT
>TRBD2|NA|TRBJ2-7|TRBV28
CASSLGLAVPYEQYF
TGTGCCAGCAGTTTGGGGCTAGCGGTACCCTACGAGCAGTACTTC
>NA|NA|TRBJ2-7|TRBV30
CAWSVHRGGEQYF
TGTGCCTGGAGTGTGCACAGGGGAGGCGAGCAGTACTTC
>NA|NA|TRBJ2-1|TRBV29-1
CSIQRENEQFF
TGCAGCATCCAACGGGAGAATGAGCAGTTCTTC
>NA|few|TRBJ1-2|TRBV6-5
CASSPNVRYGYTF
TGTGCCAGCAGTCCGAACGTAAGATATGGCTACACCTTC
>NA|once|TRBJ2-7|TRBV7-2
CASKRGQSFYEQYF
TGTGCCAGCAAACGGGGACAATCGTTTTACGAGCAGTACTTC
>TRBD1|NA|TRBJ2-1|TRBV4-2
CASSLDRDEQFF
TGTGCCAGCAGCCTCGACAGGGATGAGCAGTTCTTC
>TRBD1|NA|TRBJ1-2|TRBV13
CASSIRPGQGSGYTF
TGTGCCAGCAGCATTCGGCCGGGACAGGGTTCTGGCTACACCTTC
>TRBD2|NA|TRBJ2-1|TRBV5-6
CASSGGLAGKSSYNEQFF
TGTGCCAGCAGCGGGGGACTAGCGGGAAAGAGCTCCTACAATGAGCAGTTCTTC
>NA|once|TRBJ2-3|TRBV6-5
CASRTSPYSDTQYF
TGTGCCAGCAGGACTAGTCCGTATTCAGATACGCAGTATTTT
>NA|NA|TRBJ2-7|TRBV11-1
CASSSQDHEQYF
TGTGCCAGCAGCTCACAGGATCACGAGCAGTACTTC
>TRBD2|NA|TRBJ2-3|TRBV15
CATNTGGRADTQYF
TGTGCCACCAATACGGGAGGGAGGGCAGATACGCAGTATTTT